Below, 20 T cell receptor beta chains from the same sample are listed, as sequenced in a study of shared clonotypes between healthy human individuals. Repertoires were generated with immunoSEQ multiplex PCR, while TCRdb's copy carries only in-frame clones and drops some. The sample contains around 2.1 million clones, 85% to 95% of which appear only once. CD45RO-negative CD8 cells positively selected for CCR7 made up the naive population, which excluded terminally differentiated effector memory CD45RA+ cells. Sample: naive CD8+ T cells from PBMCs. The receptors here all came from a man between 18 and 35 years old in good health. Some clones in this sample may be carry-over from other donors' samples.

J is TRBJ1-2 and V is TRBV27, with a weak D call TRBD1 (6 bases). Germline V gene data show CDR1 as MNHEY and CDR2 as SMNVEV (reference sequence). The V end lost 5 bases, the J end lost 1 base, and 14 bases lay between the germline ends. The CDR3 contains 15 residues. The chain's CDR3 is CASSQQGGFNYGYTF. CDR3 in DNA: TGTGCCAGCAGTCAACAGGGAGGGTTTAACTATGGCTACACCTTC.

The V and J genes are TRBV27 and TRBJ2-2; 11 bases align to TRBD2. CDR1 and CDR2 from the germline V gene are MNHEY and SMNVEV (reference sequence). The CDR3 sequence is 16 residues long. J lost 7 bases, V lost 2 bases, and 6 bases had no gene match. CDR3 sequence (DNA): TGTGCCAGCAGTTTACTAGCGGGAGGTGGTCACGGGGAGCTGTTTTTT. It is translated as CASSLLAGGGHGELFF.

The CDR3 region has the DNA TGCGCCAGCAGCCTGGGGACAGGGCCTTTTTACGAGCAGTACTTC. This gives the protein CASSLGTGPFYEQYF. The chain carries TRBV5-1 and TRBJ2-7; 9 bases align to TRBD1. The length of the CDR3 is 15 residues. V trimming: 4 bases; J trimming: 4 bases; junction bases outside the gene matches: 9. Germline lookup yields CDR1 SGHRS and CDR2 YFSETQ.

The chain couples TRBV27 to TRBJ2-1; D is unclear. The germline gives CDR1 MNHEY, CDR2 SMNVEV (reference sequence). V was clipped by 2 bases and J by 3 bases, with 11 bases between them. The CDR3 contains 15 residues. CDR3 in DNA: TGTGCCAGCAGTTTAGCCAGCCCCGGCTACAATGAGCAGTTCTTC. Encoded protein: CASSLASPGYNEQFF.

The CDR3 coding sequence is TGTGCCAGCATGAAAGGACGGGGCAATCAGCCCCAGCATTTT. Its translation is CASMKGRGNQPQHF. V is TRBV6-4 and J is TRBJ1-5; D gene ambiguous. The CDR3 covers 14 residues. The V gene's germline CDR1 is MRHNA and CDR2 SNTAGT. Between the trimmed V and J ends, which lost 7 bases and 2 bases, there was a span of 12 bases.

Concerning this clone: Other DNA sequences within the sample encode an identical CDR3. The chain carries TRBV29-1 and TRBJ1-1; D not certain. V was trimmed by 6 bases and J by 4 bases, leaving 9 bases between them. The CDR3 consists of 11 residues. From germline, CDR1 is SQVTM and CDR2 ANQGSEA. The CDR3 loop is CSVPRGTEAFF. The CDR3 DNA reads TGCAGCGTGCCCCGGGGCACTGAAGCTTTCTTT.

The V and J genes are TRBV15 and TRBJ1-3, with 11 bases identical to TRBD1. Germline-derived CDR1 and CDR2 are LNHNV and YYDKDF (reference sequence). The ends lost 1 base at V and 4 bases at J; junction bases unmatched: 18. This CDR3 region has 21 residues. The DNA of the CDR3 is TGTGCCACCAGCAGAGCCTGGGACAGGGGGTATTCAGAGTCGGGAGGAAACACCATATATTTT. Amino acids: CATSRAWDRGYSESGGNTIYF.

The rearrangement links TRBV28 to TRBJ2-5; 7 nucleotides line up with TRBD2. The CDR3 is 16 residues long. Germline CDR1 reads MDHEN; CDR2 reads SYDVKM. Trimming took 2 bases from V and 5 from J; bases not matched to a gene: 11. The CDR3 region is CASSLAAGVGRETQYF. For the CDR3, the DNA is TGTGCCAGCAGTTTAGCGGCGGGAGTGGGCCGGGAGACCCAGTACTTC.

This clone has a single count. The same CDR3 can be traced to other DNA sequences in this sample. The chain couples TRBV27 to TRBJ2-1; D is unclear. Germline V gene data show CDR1 as MNHEY and CDR2 as SMNVEV (reference sequence). The V end lost 4 bases, the J end lost 8 bases, and 6 bases lay between the germline ends. The CDR3 spans 11 residues. CDR3 in amino acids: CASSSGHEQFF. CDR3 coding DNA: TGTGCCAGCAGTTCTGGGCATGAGCAGTTCTTC.

The chain recombines TRBV9 with TRBJ2-5, with 10 bases that match TRBD1. V shed 3 bases and J 5 bases; nucleotides not matched to a gene: 7. Germline CDR1 SGDLS, CDR2 YYNGEE. The length of the CDR3 is 15 residues. CDR3 in amino acids: CASSDRQGAWETQYF. For the CDR3, the DNA is TGTGCCAGCAGCGACCGACAGGGGGCGTGGGAGACCCAGTACTTC.

V is TRBV27 and J is TRBJ2-2; TRBD1 might be the D (5 bases). The germline V gene encodes CDR1 MNHEY and CDR2 SMNVEV (reference sequence). This CDR3 is 14 amino acids long. The V end was cut by 4 bases, the J end by 3 bases, with 9 bases between. CDR3 in amino acids: CASSYSTDTGELFF. In DNA form, the CDR3 reads TGTGCCAGCAGTTACTCGACAGACACCGGGGAGCTGTTTTTT.

V and J are TRBV7-9 and TRBJ1-5; the match to TRBD1 covers 8 bases. Per germline, CDR1 SEHNR and CDR2 FQNEAQ (reference sequence). V gave up 5 bases and J gave up 7 bases; unmatched junction bases: 10. The CDR3 runs 15 residues. The CDR3 DNA follows: TGTGCCAGCAGCGGTTTGACAGGGGAAAAGCAGCCCCAGCATTTT. Its protein product is CASSGLTGEKQPQHF.

This clone was picked up one time. The CDR3 bases are TGCGCCAGCAGTGATATGCCACAGAACTACGAGCAGTACTTC. Translating gives CASSDMPQNYEQYF. The rearrangement joins TRBV10-1 to TRBJ2-7; no clear D. Germline CDR1 and CDR2: WNHNN and SYGVQD (reference sequence). The V gene lost 3 bases and the J gene lost 3 bases, with 12 bases spanning the gap. The CDR3 length is 14 residues.

This chain links TRBV6-6 with TRBJ2-7; D is perhaps TRBD1 (6 bases). The V end was cut by 0 bases, the J end by 2 bases, with 11 bases between. Per the germline V gene, CDR1 is MNHNY and CDR2 is SVGAGI (reference sequence). The CDR3 spans 15 residues. CDR3 residues: CASSYSGRGPYEQYF. In nucleotides, the CDR3 is TGTGCCAGCAGTTACTCGGGCAGGGGCCCCTACGAGCAGTACTTC.

The rearrangement joins TRBV29-1 to TRBJ2-5; D not certain. V was cut by 4 bases and J by 11 bases, with 14 bases left in between. This CDR3 spans 11 amino acids. The germline V gene has CDR1 SQVTM and CDR2 ANQGSEA. The DNA for the CDR3 is TGCAGCGTTGGGGCTGGGTCTCAACAGTACTTC. Translation gives CSVGAGSQQYF.

This chain uses TRBV29-1 with TRBJ2-1, with 8 bases identical to TRBD2. J was trimmed by 5 bases and V by 6 bases; bases with no gene match: 9. Looked up from germline, CDR1 is SQVTM and CDR2 is ANQGSEA. This CDR3 has 14 amino acids. The CDR3 DNA reads TGCAGCGTCGATGGCGGGAGGATCCACAATGAGCAGTTCTTC. Translated, it gives CSVDGGRIHNEQFF.

This rearrangement joins TRBV6-6 to TRBJ2-5; D may match TRBD1 or TRBD2 (5 bases each). Germline V lookup: CDR1 MNHNY, CDR2 SVGAGI (reference sequence). The CDR3 contains 16 residues. The ends were cut back, 2 bases at V and 2 bases at J, with 15 bases in the middle. The CDR3 coding sequence is TGTGCCAGCAGTTACCTAGGTGGGACGGGACAAGAGACCCAGTACTTC. It codes for CASSYLGGTGQETQYF.

The chain couples TRBV9 to TRBJ2-5; 11 bases agree with TRBD1. Germline CDR1 reads SGDLS; CDR2 reads YYNGEE. CDR3 length: 16 residues. V lost 4 bases to trimming and J lost 5 bases; unmatched junction nucleotides: 10. The CDR3 region has the DNA TGTGCCAGCAGCACACGGGACAGGGGGGTCCGGGAGACCCAGTACTTC. Amino acids: CASSTRDRGVRETQYF.

This clone was found a few times. This chain joins TRBV18 and TRBJ1-1, with 7 nucleotides matching TRBD1. Germline values: CDR1 KGHSH, CDR2 LQKENI. After removal of 3 bases from V and 0 bases from J, the junction contained 7 bases not matched to a gene. The CDR3 is 16 amino acids. In DNA form, the CDR3 reads TGTGCCAGCTCACCGATTAGTCAGGGGGTGAACACTGAAGCTTTCTTT. Protein product: CASSPISQGVNTEAFF.

The genes are TRBV28 and TRBJ2-1; D not resolved. This CDR3 has 16 residues. V shed 7 bases and J shed 0 bases, with 16 bases lying between them. The germline CDR1 and CDR2 sequences are MDHEN and SYDVKM. The chain's CDR3 is CASNLRTVSSYNEQFF. CDR3 coding DNA: TGTGCCAGCAATCTCAGGACGGTGAGCTCCTACAATGAGCAGTTCTTC.